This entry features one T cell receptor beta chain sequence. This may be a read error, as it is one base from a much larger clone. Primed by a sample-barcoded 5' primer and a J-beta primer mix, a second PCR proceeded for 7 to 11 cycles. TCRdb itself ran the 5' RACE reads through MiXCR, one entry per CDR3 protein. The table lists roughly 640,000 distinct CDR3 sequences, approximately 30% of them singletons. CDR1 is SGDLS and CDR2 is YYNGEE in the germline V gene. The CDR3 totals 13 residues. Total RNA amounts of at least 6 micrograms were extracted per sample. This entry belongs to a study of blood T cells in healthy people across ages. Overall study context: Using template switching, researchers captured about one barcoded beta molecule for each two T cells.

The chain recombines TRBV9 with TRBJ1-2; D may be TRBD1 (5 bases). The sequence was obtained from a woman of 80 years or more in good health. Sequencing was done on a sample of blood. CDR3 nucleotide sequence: TGTGTCAGCAGCCCCAGGGCCGGATCCGGCTACACCTTC. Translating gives CVSSPRAGSGYTF.